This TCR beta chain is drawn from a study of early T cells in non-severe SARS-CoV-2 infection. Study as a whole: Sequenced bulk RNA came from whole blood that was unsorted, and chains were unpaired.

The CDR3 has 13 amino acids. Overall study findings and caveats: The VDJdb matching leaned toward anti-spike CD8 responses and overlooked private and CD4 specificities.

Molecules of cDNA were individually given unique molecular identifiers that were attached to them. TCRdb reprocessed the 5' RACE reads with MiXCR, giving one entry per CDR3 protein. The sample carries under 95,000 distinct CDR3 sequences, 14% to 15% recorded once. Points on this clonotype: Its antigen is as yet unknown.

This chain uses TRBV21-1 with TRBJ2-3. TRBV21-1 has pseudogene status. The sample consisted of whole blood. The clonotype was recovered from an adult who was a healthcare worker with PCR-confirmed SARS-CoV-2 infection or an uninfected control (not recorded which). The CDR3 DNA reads TGTGCCAGCAGCATGCACCTCGGGGATACGCAGTATTTT. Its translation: CASSMHLGDTQYF.